This T cell receptor beta chain appears in the sequencing data of a study of beta chain features in type 1 diabetes. Regarding this clone: Its antigen remains unknown.

Study results and limitations: Fewer insertions but more deletions were seen at VDJ junctions in type 1 diabetes patients. Using cDNA template may skew counts toward highly expressing activated cells.

Germline CDR1 and CDR2: MDHEN and SYDVKM. After removal of 8 bases from V and 10 bases from J, the junction contained 3 bases not matched to a gene. The CDR3 sequence is 11 residues long. Every isolated RNA sample was fully reverse transcribed, so sequencing captured expressed TCRB transcripts. The method was immunoSEQ multiplex PCR; TCRdb's version includes in-frame clones alone and lacks a portion of them. Of under 200,000 clones listed, approximately 8.1% are singletons. One heparinised blood draw averaging roughly 120 mL was given by each donor. CD45RO/CCR7/CD25/CD127/CD95/CD27 separated CD4+ naive, central memory, regulatory and stem cell-like memory cells by sorting.

The J gene is TRBJ1-4, the V gene TRBV28; 8 nucleotides match TRBD1. This clonotype was obtained from a man between 18 and 29 years old in good health. Sequencing input: central memory CD4+ T cells from blood. CDR3 residues: CASGTGGKLFF. For the CDR3, the DNA is TGTGCCAGCGGAACAGGGGGAAAACTGTTTTTT.